This T cell receptor (beta chain) was found in a study of blood T cell repertoires in COVID-19. The repertoire was sequenced with immunoSEQ multiplex PCR; TCRdb's copy has only in-frame clones and lacks some. The sample shows tens of thousands of clones, over 75% of them seen only once. From germline, CDR1 is SGHRS and CDR2 YFSETQ. The CDR3 covers 15 residues. The trim removed 2 bases at V and 3 bases at J, leaving 4 bases unmatched. The receptor's source is a man between 60 and 75 years old with acute or convalescent COVID-19. The material sequenced was peripheral blood. The V gene is TRBV5-1, the J gene TRBJ1-1, with 10 bases that match TRBD1. The CDR3 DNA follows: TGCGCCAGCAGCTTTACCGGGACAGGGGACACTGAAGCTTTCTTT. Encoded protein: CASSFTGTGDTEAFF.